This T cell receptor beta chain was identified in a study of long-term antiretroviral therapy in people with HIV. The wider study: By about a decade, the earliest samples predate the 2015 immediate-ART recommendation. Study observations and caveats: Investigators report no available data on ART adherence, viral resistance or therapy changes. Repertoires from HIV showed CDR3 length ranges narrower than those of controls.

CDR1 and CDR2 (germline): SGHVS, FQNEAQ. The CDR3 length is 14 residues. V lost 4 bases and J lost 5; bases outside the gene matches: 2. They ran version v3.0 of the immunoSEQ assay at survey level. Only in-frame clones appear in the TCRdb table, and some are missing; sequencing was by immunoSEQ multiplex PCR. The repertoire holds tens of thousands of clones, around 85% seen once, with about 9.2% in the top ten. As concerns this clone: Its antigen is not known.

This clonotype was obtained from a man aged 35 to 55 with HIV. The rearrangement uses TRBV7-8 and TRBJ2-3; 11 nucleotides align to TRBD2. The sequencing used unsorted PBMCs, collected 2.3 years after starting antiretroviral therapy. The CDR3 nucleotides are TGTGCCAGCAGCTCAGGACTAGCGGGAGATACGCAGTATTTT. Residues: CASSSGLAGDTQYF.